This T cell receptor (beta chain) was found in a study of blood T cells in healthy people across ages. Primed by a sample-barcoded 5' primer and a J-beta primer mix, a second PCR proceeded for 7 to 11 cycles. TCRdb used MiXCR to reprocess the 5' RACE reads, holding one entry per CDR3 protein. This sample yields about 800,000 distinct CDR3 sequences, of which around half are seen a single time; 15% to 20% belongs to the top ten. Per the germline V gene, CDR1 is LGHNA and CDR2 is YSLEER. V gave up 4 bases and J gave up 10 bases; unmatched junction bases: 6. This CDR3 contains 14 residues. The rearrangement links TRBV4-3 to TRBJ2-1, with 11 bases fitting TRBD1. The source material was blood. The receptor comes from an elderly man in good health. The CDR3 protein is CASSRDRGTGEQFF. The CDR3 DNA reads as TGCGCCAGCAGCCGGGACAGGGGGACGGGGGAGCAGTTCTTC.